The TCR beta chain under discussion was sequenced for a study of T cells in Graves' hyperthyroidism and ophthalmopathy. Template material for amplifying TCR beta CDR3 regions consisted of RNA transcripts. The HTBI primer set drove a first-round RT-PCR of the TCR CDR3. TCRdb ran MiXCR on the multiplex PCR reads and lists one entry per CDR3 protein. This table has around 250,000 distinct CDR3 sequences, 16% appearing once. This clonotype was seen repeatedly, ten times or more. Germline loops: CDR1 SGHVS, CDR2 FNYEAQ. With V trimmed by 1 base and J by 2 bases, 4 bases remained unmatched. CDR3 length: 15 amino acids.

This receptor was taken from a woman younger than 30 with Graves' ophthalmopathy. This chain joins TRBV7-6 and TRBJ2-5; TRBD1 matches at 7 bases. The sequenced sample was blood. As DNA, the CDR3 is TGTGCCAGCAGCTTAGGGGGGACAGCACAAGAGACCCAGTACTTC. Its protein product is CASSLGGTAQETQYF.